The 10 T cell receptor beta chains reported below all come from one sample, sequenced in a study of early T cells in non-severe SARS-CoV-2 infection. One entry per CDR3 protein, called by TCRdb with MiXCR from the 5' RACE reads. The sample gives tens of thousands of distinct CDR3 sequences, about 6% of which show up once; about 5% is in the top ten. Sequenced material: whole blood. Receptors originate from an adult who was a healthcare worker with PCR-confirmed SARS-CoV-2 infection or an uninfected control (not recorded which).

The table lists this clonotype with many counts. The rearrangement links TRBV20-1 to TRBJ1-4; 7 bases align to TRBD1. Germline CDR1 DFQATT, CDR2 SNEGSKA (reference sequence). This CDR3 is built from 18 residues. The V and J ends lost 1 base and 5 bases, in that order; junction bases with no gene match: 16. This CDR3 reads CSARVLPPRTGRNEKLFF. CDR3 nucleotides: TGCAGTGCTAGAGTCCTCCCGCCAAGGACAGGAAGAAATGAAAAACTGTTTTTT.

This clonotype was seen many times. The gene calls are TRBV29-1 and TRBJ2-7; a possible D gene is TRBD2 (5 bases). With 4 bases removed from V and 3 bases from J, the gap between germline ends came to 10 bases. Germline V gene sequence: CDR1 SQVTM, CDR2 ANQGSEA. This CDR3 is 12 amino acids long. The CDR3 bases are TGCAGCGTTGGGGGAGAACGCTACGAGCAGTACTTC. This codes for CSVGGERYEQYF.

This clonotype was seen repeatedly, ten times or more. One end of the junction is discordant with germline, which a read error may explain. CDR3 residues: CASSLAGGTYNEQFF. CDR3 in DNA: TGTGCCAGCAGTCTAGCGGGGGGGACCTACAATGAGCAGTTCTTC. The gene calls are TRBV12-3 or TRBV12-4 and TRBJ2-1, with 12 bases identical to TRBD2. There are 15 residues in the CDR3.

This clonotype was seen repeatedly, ten times or more. V usage is TRBV7-3 and J usage is TRBJ2-2, with a possible D match to TRBD1 (5 bases). The germline CDR1 and CDR2 sequences are SGHTA and FQGTGA. The ends were cut back, 2 bases at V and 1 base at J, with 5 bases in the middle. This CDR3 is 14 amino acids long. The CDR3 DNA is TGTGCCAGCAGCTTACAGGGGAACACCGGGGAGCTGTTTTTT. Translating gives CASSLQGNTGELFF.

Ten or more counts support this clonotype. The chain joins TRBV29-1 to TRBJ1-3; no clear D gene. Germline values: CDR1 SQVTM, CDR2 ANQGSEA. The ends were cut back, 3 bases at V and 2 bases at J, with 8 bases in the middle. The CDR3 loop spans 13 amino acids. This CDR3 reads CSVDVPPGNTIYF. DNA of the CDR3: TGCAGCGTTGATGTACCGCCTGGAAACACCATATATTTT.

This clonotype was seen repeatedly, ten times or more. The chain uses TRBV12-3 or TRBV12-4 and TRBJ1-4, with 8 bases matching TRBD1. The CDR3 covers 14 residues. V was pared by 6 bases and J by 8 bases, with 8 bases of the junction left unmatched. CDR3 nucleotide sequence: TGTGCCAGCAGGGCCGGGACAGGACGGGAAAAACTGTTTTTT. Its protein is CASRAGTGREKLFF.

This clonotype rates as medium-sized (0.01 to 0.1%). CDR3 loop: CAISEGLSGANVLTF. The CDR3, as DNA: TGTGCCATCAGTGAAGGCCTCTCTGGGGCCAACGTCCTGACTTTC. The V gene is TRBV10-3, the J gene TRBJ2-6; D not resolved. Germline CDR1 and CDR2: ENHRY and SYGVKD. With 3 bases removed from V and 0 bases from J, the gap between germline ends came to 6 bases. The CDR3 is made up of 15 amino acids.

This clonotype has at least ten counts. This chain connects TRBV19 to TRBJ2-1; maybe TRBD1 (5 bases). V gave up 3 bases and J gave up 1 base, with 10 bases separating them. Looked up from germline, CDR1 is LNHDA and CDR2 is SQIVND (reference sequence). The CDR3 is 15 amino acids. The CDR3: CASSISAGSYNEQFF. The CDR3 DNA follows: TGTGCCAGTAGTATTTCGGCAGGGTCCTACAATGAGCAGTTCTTC. The variable domain in full, completed from reference TRBV19 and TRBJ2-1, reads DGGITQSPKYLFRKEGQNVTLSCEQNLNHDAMYWYRQDPGQGLRLIYYSQIVNDFQKGDIAEGYSVSREKKESFPLTVTSAQKNPTAFYLCASSISAGSYNEQFFGPGTRLTVL.

This clonotype has at least ten counts. Germline is not matched at one junction end, which may reflect a read error. The chain couples TRBV19 to TRBJ1-4, with TRBD1 matching 7 bases. The length of the CDR3 is 13 residues. Germline V CDR1 and CDR2: LNHDA, SQIVND (reference sequence). CDR3 region: CASRGTAKEKLFF. CDR3 nucleotide sequence: TGTGCCAGTCGCGGGACAGCTAAGGAAAAACTGTTTTTT. Together with reference TRBV19 and TRBJ1-4, the CDR3 gives the full variable domain: DGGITQSPKYLFRKEGQNVTLSCEQNLNHDAMYWYRQDPGQGLRLIYYSQIVNDFQKGDIAEGYSVSREKKESFPLTVTSAQKNPTAFYLCASRGTAKEKLFFGSGTQLSVL.

This sequence joins TRBV3-1 and TRBJ2-3; 8 bases fit TRBD2. V lost 1 base to trimming and J lost 6 bases; unmatched junction nucleotides: 9. Germline V gene sequence: CDR1 LGHDT, CDR2 YNNKEL (reference sequence). This CDR3 contains 16 residues. CDR3 residues: CASSQVRGGHIDTQYF. In DNA form, the CDR3 reads TGTGCCAGCAGCCAAGTTCGCGGGGGGCACATTGATACGCAGTATTTT.